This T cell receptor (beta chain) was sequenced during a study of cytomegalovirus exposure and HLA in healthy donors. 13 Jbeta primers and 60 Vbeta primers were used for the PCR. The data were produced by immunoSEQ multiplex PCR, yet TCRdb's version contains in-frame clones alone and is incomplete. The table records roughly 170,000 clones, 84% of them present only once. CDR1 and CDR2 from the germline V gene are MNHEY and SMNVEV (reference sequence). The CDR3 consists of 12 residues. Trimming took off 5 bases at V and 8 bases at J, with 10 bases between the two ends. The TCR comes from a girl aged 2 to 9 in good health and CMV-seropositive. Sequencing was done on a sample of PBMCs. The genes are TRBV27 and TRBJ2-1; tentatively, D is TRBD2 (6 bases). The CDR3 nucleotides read TGTGCCAGCAGTGCCTCTAGCGATGAGCAGTTCTTC. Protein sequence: CASSASSDEQFF.